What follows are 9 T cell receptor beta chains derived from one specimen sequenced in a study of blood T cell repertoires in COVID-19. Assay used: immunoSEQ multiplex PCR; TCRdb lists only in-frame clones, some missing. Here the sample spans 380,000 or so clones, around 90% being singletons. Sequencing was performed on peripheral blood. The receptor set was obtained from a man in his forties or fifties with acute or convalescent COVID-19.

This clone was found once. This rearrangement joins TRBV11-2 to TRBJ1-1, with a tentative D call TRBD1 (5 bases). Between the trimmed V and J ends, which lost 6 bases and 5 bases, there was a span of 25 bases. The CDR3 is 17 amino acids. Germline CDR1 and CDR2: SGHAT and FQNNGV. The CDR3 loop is CASSFTGGGPGWTEAFF. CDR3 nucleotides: TGTGCCAGCAGTTTCACGGGGGGTGGACCGGGTTGGACTGAAGCTTTCTTT. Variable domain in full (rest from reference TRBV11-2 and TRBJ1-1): EAGVAQSPRYKIIEKRQSVAFWCNPISGHATLYWYQQILGQGPKLLIQFQNNGVVDDSQLPKDRFSAERLKGVDSTLKIQPAKLEDSAVYLCASSFTGGGPGWTEAFFGQGTRLTVV.

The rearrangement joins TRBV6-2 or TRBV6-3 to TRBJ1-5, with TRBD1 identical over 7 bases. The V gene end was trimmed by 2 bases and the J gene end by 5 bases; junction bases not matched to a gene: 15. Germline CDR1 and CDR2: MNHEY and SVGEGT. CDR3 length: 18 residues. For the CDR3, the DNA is TGTGCCAGCAGTTACCCCCAAGGACGAGGGGGCGGGGATCAGCCCCAGCATTTT. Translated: CASSYPQGRGGGDQPQHF.

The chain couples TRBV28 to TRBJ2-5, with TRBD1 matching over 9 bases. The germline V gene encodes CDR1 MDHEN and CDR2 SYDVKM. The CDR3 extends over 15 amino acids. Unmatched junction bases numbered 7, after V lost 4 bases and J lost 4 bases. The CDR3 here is CASSSPGTGLETQYF. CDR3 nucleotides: TGTGCCAGCAGTTCTCCCGGGACAGGGTTAGAGACCCAGTACTTC.

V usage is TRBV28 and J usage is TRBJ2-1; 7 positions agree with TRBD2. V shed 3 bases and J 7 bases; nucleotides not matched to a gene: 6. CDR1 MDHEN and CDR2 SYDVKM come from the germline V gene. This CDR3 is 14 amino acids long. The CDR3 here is CASSFGREINEQFF. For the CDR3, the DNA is TGTGCCAGCAGTTTCGGGCGGGAGATAAATGAGCAGTTCTTC.

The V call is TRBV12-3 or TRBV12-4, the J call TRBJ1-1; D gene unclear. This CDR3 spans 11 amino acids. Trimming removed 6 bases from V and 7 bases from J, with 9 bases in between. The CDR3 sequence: CASSYTGEAFF. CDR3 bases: TGTGCCAGCAGCTATACTGGTGAAGCTTTCTTT.

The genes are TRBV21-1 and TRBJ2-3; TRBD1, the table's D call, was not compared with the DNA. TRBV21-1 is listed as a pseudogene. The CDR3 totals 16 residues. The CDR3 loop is CASSKAGTGGIDTQYF. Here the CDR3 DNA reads TGTGCCAGCAGCAAAGCCGGGACAGGGGGCATAGATACGCAGTATTTT.

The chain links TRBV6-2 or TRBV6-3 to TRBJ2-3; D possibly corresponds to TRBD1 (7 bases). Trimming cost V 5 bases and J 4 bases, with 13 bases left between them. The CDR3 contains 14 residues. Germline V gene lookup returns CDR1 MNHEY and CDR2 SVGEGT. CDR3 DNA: TGTGCCAGCAGTCGCGACAGGGACTCAGATACGCAGTATTTT. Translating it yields CASSRDRDSDTQYF.

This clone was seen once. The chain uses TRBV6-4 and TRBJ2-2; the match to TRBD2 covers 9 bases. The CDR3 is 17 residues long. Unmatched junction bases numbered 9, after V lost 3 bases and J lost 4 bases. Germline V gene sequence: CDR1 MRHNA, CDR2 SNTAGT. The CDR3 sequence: CASSERSGGPSTGELFF. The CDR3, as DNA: TGTGCCAGCAGTGAAAGGAGCGGGGGGCCTTCCACCGGGGAGCTGTTTTTT.

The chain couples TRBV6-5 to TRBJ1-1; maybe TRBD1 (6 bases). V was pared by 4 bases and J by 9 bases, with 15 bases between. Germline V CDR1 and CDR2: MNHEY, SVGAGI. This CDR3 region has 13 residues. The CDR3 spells CASSSDRFMKAFF. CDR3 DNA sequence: TGTGCCAGCAGTTCCGACAGGTTTATGAAAGCTTTCTTT.